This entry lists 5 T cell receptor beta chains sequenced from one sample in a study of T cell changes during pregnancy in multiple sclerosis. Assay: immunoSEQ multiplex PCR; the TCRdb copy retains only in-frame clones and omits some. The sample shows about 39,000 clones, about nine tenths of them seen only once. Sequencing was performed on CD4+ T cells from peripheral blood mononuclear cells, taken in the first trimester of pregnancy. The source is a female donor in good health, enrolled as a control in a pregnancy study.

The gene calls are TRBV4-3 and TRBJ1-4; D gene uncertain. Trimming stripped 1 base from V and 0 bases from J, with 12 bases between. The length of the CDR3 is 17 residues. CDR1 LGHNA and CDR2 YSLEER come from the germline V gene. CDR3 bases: TGCGCCAGCAGCCAAGTAGGCGGCGGTGCAACTAATGAAAAACTGTTTTTT. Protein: CASSQVGGGATNEKLFF.

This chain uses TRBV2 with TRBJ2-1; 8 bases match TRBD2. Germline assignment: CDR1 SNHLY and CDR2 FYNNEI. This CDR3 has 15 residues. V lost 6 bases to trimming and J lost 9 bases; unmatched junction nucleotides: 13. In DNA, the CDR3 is TGTGCCAGCAGAGCCGGAGCGGGGGCCCCGGGTGAGCAGTTCTTC. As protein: CASRAGAGAPGEQFF.

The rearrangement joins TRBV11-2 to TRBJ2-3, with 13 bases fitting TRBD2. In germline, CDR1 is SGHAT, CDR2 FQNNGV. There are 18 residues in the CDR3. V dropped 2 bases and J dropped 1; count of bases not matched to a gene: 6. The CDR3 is CASSLTSGGAGGTDTQYF. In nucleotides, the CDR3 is TGTGCCAGCAGCTTAACTAGCGGGGGGGCCGGTGGCACAGATACGCAGTATTTT.

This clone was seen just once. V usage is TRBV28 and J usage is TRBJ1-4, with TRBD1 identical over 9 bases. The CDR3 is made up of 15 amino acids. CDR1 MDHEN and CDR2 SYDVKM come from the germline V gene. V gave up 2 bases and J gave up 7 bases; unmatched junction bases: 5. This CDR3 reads CASSLVPGQGEKLFF. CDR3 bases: TGTGCCAGCAGTTTAGTGCCGGGACAGGGTGAAAAACTGTTTTTT.

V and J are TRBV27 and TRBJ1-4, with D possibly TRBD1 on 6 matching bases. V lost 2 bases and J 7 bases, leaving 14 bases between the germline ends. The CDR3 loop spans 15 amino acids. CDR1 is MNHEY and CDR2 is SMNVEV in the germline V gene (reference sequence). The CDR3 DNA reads TGTGCCAGCAGTTTAATTCTGGGGGCGAGTGAAAAACTGTTTTTT. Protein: CASSLILGASEKLFF.